These 15 T cell receptor beta chains were sequenced from one sample in a study of cytomegalovirus exposure and HLA in healthy donors. This PCR relied on a set of 60 Vbeta primers and 13 Jbeta primers. Generated by immunoSEQ multiplex PCR, the TCRdb table keeps only in-frame clones and is missing some. There are 150,000 to 200,000 clones in the sample; around 77% occur only once, and approximately 1.6% lies in the top ten. Sequenced input: PBMCs. The receptors were sampled from a young woman in good health and CMV-seronegative.

The V and J genes are TRBV7-6 and TRBJ1-1, with 12 bases that match TRBD1. The CDR3 totals 17 residues. Per the germline V gene, CDR1 is SGHVS and CDR2 is FNYEAQ. The junction had 7 bases not matched to a gene; V was cut back by 0 bases and J by 5 bases. CDR3 residues: CASSLAYGTGGQTEAFF. The CDR3, as DNA: TGTGCCAGCAGCTTAGCATATGGGACAGGGGGCCAGACTGAAGCTTTCTTT.

This clone has just a few counts. The J gene is TRBJ2-2, the V gene TRBV15; 9 bases are shared with TRBD1. J lost 6 bases, V lost 3 bases, and 2 bases had no gene match. Germline loops: CDR1 LNHNV, CDR2 YYDKDF (reference sequence). This CDR3 has 14 residues. The CDR3 loop is CATSRDRGAGELFF. CDR3 bases: TGTGCCACCAGCAGGGACAGGGGAGCCGGGGAGCTGTTTTTT.

J is TRBJ2-7 and V is TRBV7-9; D gene ambiguous. Trimming shortened V by 1 base and J by 9 bases, and 10 bases separated the two germline ends. Germline loops: CDR1 SEHNR, CDR2 FQNEAQ (reference sequence). The CDR3 runs 12 residues. CDR3 in DNA: TGTGCCAGCAGCTTAGGCGATAGTCCGCAGTACTTC. Residues: CASSLGDSPQYF.

The rearrangement links TRBV4-3 to TRBJ2-2; 7 bases match TRBD2. The CDR3 extends over 14 amino acids. Unmatched junction bases numbered 10, after V lost 10 bases and J lost 5 bases. Germline values: CDR1 LGHNA, CDR2 YSLEER. CDR3 in amino acids: CAITGWRETGELFF. As DNA, the CDR3 is TGCGCCATTACCGGGTGGCGGGAGACCGGGGAGCTGTTTTTT.

The table lists this clone with a count of one. The J gene is TRBJ1-2, the V gene TRBV10-3; tentative D call: TRBD1 (6 bases). Between the trimmed V and J ends, which lost 2 bases and 7 bases, there was a span of 14 bases. CDR1 ENHRY and CDR2 SYGVKD come from the germline V gene. The CDR3 is 14 residues long. The CDR3 DNA reads TGTGCCATCAGTGAGGGGGGCTTTATCGCTGGCTACACCTTC. Protein product: CAISEGGFIAGYTF.

The rearrangement links TRBV18 to TRBJ2-1; D is possibly TRBD1 (5 bases). This CDR3 is 13 amino acids long. The germline V and J ends were trimmed by 2 bases and 6 bases, with 8 bases remaining between them. Germline CDR1 and CDR2: KGHSH and LQKENI. The CDR3 protein is CASSPVQGNEQFF. As DNA, the CDR3 is TGTGCCAGCTCACCAGTCCAGGGCAATGAGCAGTTCTTC.

This clone was picked up one time. V gene TRBV18 combines with J gene TRBJ2-5, with 10 bases identical to TRBD1. CDR1 and CDR2 from the germline V gene are KGHSH and LQKENI. The CDR3 is 14 residues long. Trimming at V came to 3 bases and at J to 3 bases, leaving 1 base not matched to a gene. CDR3 in amino acids: CASSPGTGEETQYF. The CDR3 DNA sequence: TGTGCCAGCTCACCCGGGACAGGGGAAGAGACCCAGTACTTC.

This clone was observed a few times. The CDR3 DNA reads TGTGCCAGTAGCCAGGCCCCGAACACTGAAGCTTTCTTT. Translated: CASSQAPNTEAFF. The chain is built from TRBV19 and TRBJ1-1, with D unclear. Between the trimmed V and J ends, which lost 6 bases and 1 base, there was a span of 9 bases. Germline CDR1 and CDR2: LNHDA and SQIVND (reference sequence). The CDR3 runs to 13 residues.

This clone was detected only a few times. The chain combines TRBV9 with TRBJ2-1, with D tentatively TRBD1 (5 bases). The CDR3 is 14 residues long. Germline values: CDR1 SGDLS, CDR2 YYNGEE. Trimming shortened V by 2 bases and J by 4 bases, and 10 bases separated the two germline ends. The CDR3 DNA reads as TGTGCCAGCAGCGTGTCAGACAGTTACAATGAGCAGTTCTTC. Residues: CASSVSDSYNEQFF.

Points on this clone: One junction end does not reproduce the germline sequence, and a read error may be involved. The V call is TRBV19, the J call TRBJ1-4; maybe TRBD1 (5 bases). The germline V gene has CDR1 LNHDA and CDR2 SQIVND (reference sequence). This CDR3 has 15 amino acids. CDR3 sequence: CASSVDSATNEKLFF. The CDR3 nucleotides read TGTGCCAGTAGTGTAGACAGTGCAACTAATGAAAAACTGTTTTTT.

The rearrangement joins TRBV9 to TRBJ2-1, with 9 nucleotides matching TRBD1. The germline gives CDR1 SGDLS, CDR2 YYNGEE. The CDR3 spans 17 residues. The ends lost 4 bases at V and 5 bases at J; junction bases unmatched: 13. The CDR3 bases are TGTGCCAGCAGCTCCCCTAGGAGGGGACAGGGAGACAATGAGCAGTTCTTC. This gives the protein CASSSPRRGQGDNEQFF.

This clone was recorded a few times. This chain joins TRBV28 and TRBJ2-1; TRBD1 aligns across 9 bases. Germline V gene data show CDR1 as MDHEN and CDR2 as SYDVKM. The CDR3 is 15 residues long. V was pared by 7 bases and J by 12 bases, with 16 bases of the junction left unmatched. The CDR3 DNA reads TGTGCCAGCAAGAACCGGGACAGGGTGGGACTGGGGCAGTTCTTC. Protein sequence: CASKNRDRVGLGQFF.

The V call is TRBV5-5, the J call TRBJ1-1; D might be TRBD1 (5 bases). CDR3 length equals 16 residues. From germline, CDR1 is SGHKS and CDR2 YYEKEE (reference sequence). The V end lost 2 bases, the J end lost 2 bases, and 16 bases lay between the germline ends. The CDR3 DNA reads as TGTGCCAGCAGCTTTGCGGGACTGAAATTAAACACTGAAGCTTTCTTT. Residues: CASSFAGLKLNTEAFF.

CDR3 sequence: CASNPPPGRGAVDTQYF. DNA of the CDR3: TGTGCCAGCAACCCCCCACCGGGGCGCGGGGCAGTAGATACGCAGTATTTT. This chain joins TRBV28 and TRBJ2-3, with a possible D match to TRBD2 (6 bases). Germline V lookup: CDR1 MDHEN, CDR2 SYDVKM. CDR3 length equals 17 residues. The V and J ends lost 7 bases and 5 bases respectively, with 25 bases between them.

The gene calls are TRBV6-5 and TRBJ1-3; TRBD1 might be the D (5 bases). The CDR3 is made up of 15 amino acids. Trimming removed 8 bases from V and 0 bases from J, with 14 bases in between. Germline lookup yields CDR1 MNHEY and CDR2 SVGAGI. Here the CDR3 DNA reads TGTGCCAGCGGCGCTGACAGATTCTCTGGAAACACCATATATTTT. Protein: CASGADRFSGNTIYF.